This TCR beta chain derives from a study of PD-1 blockade in classical Hodgkin lymphoma. TCRdb's table, derived via immunoSEQ multiplex PCR, lists solely in-frame clones and lacks some. Counted here are more than 30,000 clones, approximately 82% occurring once; the ten biggest clones make up about 15%. Every patient was affected by relapse after autologous stem cell transplantation, while exposure to brentuximab vedotin was not uniform. The length of the CDR3 is 17 residues. V lost 0 bases and J 1 base, leaving 14 bases between the germline ends. Germline V gives CDR1 LGHNA, CDR2 YSLEER. The sample in question was peripheral blood mononuclear cells (PBMCs), obtained before the second cycle of nivolumab. The source of this sequence is a human donor with classical Hodgkin lymphoma. The V call is TRBV4-3, the J call TRBJ2-3, with TRBD2 as a possible D gene (5 bases). CDR3: CASSQDRGSVGTDTQYF. CDR3 nucleotide sequence: TGCGCCAGCAGCCAAGATAGAGGTAGCGTCGGCACAGATACGCAGTATTTT.